The 32 T cell receptor beta chains in this list originate from one sample, sequenced in a study of response to subunit inactivated influenza vaccine. MiXCR, applied by TCRdb to the RT-PCR reads, yields one record per CDR3 protein. The data contain over 150,000 distinct CDR3 sequences, about a tenth of them singletons. Source: non-naive T cells sorted from PBMCs, taken on the day of vaccination. The receptors stem from a man aged 45-60 years who received an inactivated influenza vaccine.

A few counts support this clonotype. The V call is TRBV5-5, the J call TRBJ2-3; a weak D match, TRBD2 (6 bases). The germline V gene has CDR1 SGHKS and CDR2 YYEKEE (reference sequence). The CDR3 totals 15 residues. The germline V and J ends were trimmed by 5 bases and 2 bases, with 15 bases remaining between them. The CDR3: CASRPRDSLTDTQYF. CDR3 bases: TGTGCCAGCAGGCCTCGGGACTCCCTCACAGATACGCAGTATTTT.

The chain couples TRBV20-1 to TRBJ2-5, with D perhaps matching TRBD2 (6 bases). V gave up 4 bases and J gave up 2 bases, with 11 bases separating them. Germline V CDR1 and CDR2: DFQATT, SNEGSKA (reference sequence). The CDR3 is made up of 13 amino acids. CDR3 loop: CSATGTFQETQYF. In DNA, the CDR3 is TGCAGTGCTACAGGGACTTTTCAAGAGACCCAGTACTTC.

In this sample, this clonotype turned up many times. The J gene is TRBJ2-1, the V gene TRBV11-2; possibly TRBD1 for D (5 bases). V was shortened by 0 bases and J by 8 bases, with 14 bases between the two germline ends. In germline, CDR1 is SGHAT, CDR2 FQNNGV. CDR3 size: 15 residues. The CDR3 spells CASSLDRGYYDEQFF. The CDR3 region has the DNA TGTGCCAGCAGCTTAGATAGGGGTTATTACGATGAGCAGTTCTTC.

CDR3 protein: CASRLGTDNNEQFF. In DNA, the CDR3 is TGTGCCAGCAGGCTGGGGACAGATAACAATGAGCAGTTCTTC. J is TRBJ2-1 and V is TRBV2, with TRBD1 matching over 7 bases. The V gene end was trimmed by 6 bases and the J gene end by 5 bases; junction bases not matched to a gene: 7. The CDR3 consists of 14 residues. Germline V gives CDR1 SNHLY, CDR2 FYNNEI.

V and J are TRBV12-3 or TRBV12-4 and TRBJ1-2; TRBD1 agrees at 7 bases. There are 13 residues in the CDR3. Trimming removed 6 bases from V and 5 bases from J; junction bases left unmatched: 6. The DNA of the CDR3 is TGTGCCAGCAGCGAGGGACAGATTTATGGCTACACCTTC. It translates to CASSEGQIYGYTF.

In this sample, this clonotype turned up a few times. The V gene is TRBV20-1, the J gene TRBJ2-7, with 7 bases identical to TRBD2. There are 14 residues in the CDR3. V dropped 4 bases and J dropped 2; count of bases not matched to a gene: 8. In germline, CDR1 is DFQATT, CDR2 SNEGSKA (reference sequence). The CDR3: CSATLGEGAYEQYF. CDR3 nucleotide sequence: TGCAGTGCTACCCTTGGGGAGGGAGCCTACGAGCAGTACTTC.

This clonotype was detected many times. This chain connects TRBV20-1 to TRBJ2-2; D remains ambiguous. The V end lost 5 bases, the J end lost 10 bases, and 11 bases lay between the germline ends. The CDR3 spans 11 residues. From germline, CDR1 is DFQATT and CDR2 SNEGSKA (reference sequence). CDR3 bases: TGCAGTGCTGTACACCGGGTGGAGCTGTTTTTT. Its protein product is CSAVHRVELFF.

This clonotype was counted many times. This chain joins TRBV12-3 or TRBV12-4 and TRBJ1-2; tentatively, D is TRBD1 (5 bases). The CDR3 is made up of 13 amino acids. Trimming took off 5 bases at V and 9 bases at J, with 16 bases between the two ends. CDR3 protein: CASSRGTYVRYTF. The CDR3 DNA is TGTGCCAGCAGTCGCGGGACTTATGTCCGCTACACCTTC.

The chain couples TRBV5-4 to TRBJ2-1, with D possibly TRBD1 on 6 matching bases. CDR3 size: 13 residues. Trimming left V 1 base short and J 6 bases short, with 8 bases between. Germline V gene sequence: CDR1 SGHNT, CDR2 YYREEE (reference sequence). The chain's CDR3 is CASSLTGSNEQFF. The CDR3 DNA reads TGTGCCAGCAGCTTGACAGGGAGCAATGAGCAGTTCTTC.

There are many counts of this clonotype. The chain recombines TRBV12-3 or TRBV12-4 with TRBJ2-7; D is uncertain. CDR3 length: 11 residues. V dropped 2 bases and J dropped 3 bases, with 2 bases sitting between them. Written as DNA, the CDR3 is TGTGCCAGCAGTTTAATCTACGAGCAGTACTTC. Encoded protein: CASSLIYEQYF.

This clonotype turned up a few times. This sequence joins TRBV6-1 and TRBJ2-3, with a tentative D call TRBD2 (6 bases). This CDR3 is built from 17 residues. V dropped 6 bases and J dropped 2 bases, with 21 bases sitting between them. Germline V gene lookup returns CDR1 MNHNS and CDR2 SASEGT. CDR3 nucleotide sequence: TGTGCCAGCAGAAGAGGCGGGATCGGCCGGGACACAGATACGCAGTATTTT. Protein sequence: CASRRGGIGRDTDTQYF.

This clonotype was detected ten times or more. The gene calls are TRBV25-1 and TRBJ1-1; D ambiguous. This CDR3 is 13 amino acids long. Germline CDR1 MGHDK, CDR2 SYGVNS. V dropped 3 bases and J dropped 5 bases, with 10 bases sitting between them. CDR3 loop: CASSDRLRTEAFF. CDR3 in DNA: TGTGCCAGCAGTGACCGTTTAAGGACTGAAGCTTTCTTT.

This clonotype showed up many times. The genes are TRBV6-2 or TRBV6-3 and TRBJ1-1; TRBD1 agrees at 8 bases. CDR1 MNHEY and CDR2 SVGEGT come from the germline V gene. With V trimmed by 4 bases and J by 0 bases, 10 bases remained unmatched. This CDR3 is built from 17 residues. CDR3 sequence reads: CASSFGQGISVNTEAFF. Here the CDR3 DNA reads TGTGCCAGCAGTTTCGGACAGGGTATAAGCGTGAACACTGAAGCTTTCTTT.

CDR3 DNA: TGTGCCAGCAGCTTGGGAGTGAGAAACTATGGCTACACCTTC. This sequence encodes CASSLGVRNYGYTF. V is TRBV5-6 and J is TRBJ1-2; D gene ambiguous. The germline V and J ends were trimmed by 0 bases and 2 bases, with 8 bases remaining between them. Germline CDR1 is SGHDT and CDR2 is YYEEEE. The CDR3 consists of 14 residues.

This clonotype was picked up many times. The V gene is TRBV4-3, the J gene TRBJ2-3; no clear D gene. Germline V gene lookup returns CDR1 LGHNA and CDR2 YSLEER. The CDR3 sequence is 16 residues long. V was trimmed by 2 bases and J by 2 bases, leaving 14 bases between them. In nucleotides, the CDR3 is TGCGCCAGCAGCCAACACCATGGGCCCCACACAGATACGCAGTATTTT. Translation gives CASSQHHGPHTDTQYF.

The gene calls are TRBV28 and TRBJ2-7; 7 bases match TRBD1. The CDR3 has 13 amino acids. Germline V gene sequence: CDR1 MDHEN, CDR2 SYDVKM. V dropped 6 bases and J dropped 8; count of bases not matched to a gene: 10. The CDR3 loop is CASSIGTDLKQYF. The DNA for the CDR3 is TGTGCCAGCAGCATCGGGACAGACCTAAAGCAGTACTTC.

The rearrangement uses TRBV21-1 and TRBJ2-2; the D segment call TRBD2 is taken from the table without a DNA check. TRBV21-1 is noted as a pseudogene. This CDR3 comprises 17 residues. The CDR3 here is CASQDQKASCNTGELFF. DNA for the CDR3: TGTGCCAGCCAGGACCAAAAGGCTAGCTGTAACACCGGGGAGCTGTTTTTT.

This clonotype was seen repeatedly, ten times or more. The rearrangement joins TRBV7-2 to TRBJ2-1; the match to TRBD1 covers 7 bases. The V segment lost 1 base and the J segment 4 bases; nucleotides outside the gene matches: 1. Germline V gives CDR1 SGHTA, CDR2 FQGNSA. The CDR3 loop spans 14 amino acids. CDR3 in amino acids: CASSLETGYNEQFF. Written as DNA, the CDR3 is TGTGCCAGCAGCTTAGAGACAGGGTACAATGAGCAGTTCTTC.

This clonotype was recorded many times. A read error may account for a junction end that differs from germline. The chain joins TRBV4-3 to TRBJ2-3; D unclear. The CDR3 totals 14 residues. Germline V gives CDR1 LGHNA, CDR2 YSLEER. The CDR3: CASSQDIRTDTQYF. The CDR3 DNA sequence: TGTGCCAGCAGTCAGGATATTCGCACAGATACGCAGTATTTT.

This clonotype came up many times. The chain recombines TRBV6-5 with TRBJ1-2; weak D call: TRBD1 (5 bases). Between the trimmed V and J ends, which lost 4 bases and 4 bases, there was a span of 10 bases. Germline V gene data show CDR1 as MNHEY and CDR2 as SVGAGI. The CDR3 has 13 residues. In nucleotides, the CDR3 is TGTGCCAGCAGTTTAGGGGCCAGCTATGGCTACACCTTC. Amino acid sequence: CASSLGASYGYTF.

A few counts support this clonotype. The rearrangement uses TRBV6-1 and TRBJ1-2; 8 bases agree with TRBD1. CDR1 is MNHNS, CDR2 SASEGT, per germline. The CDR3 runs 13 residues. The ends lost 5 bases at V and 3 bases at J; junction bases unmatched: 2. CDR3 loop: CASSQGAHYGYTF. DNA for the CDR3: TGTGCCAGCAGTCAGGGGGCCCACTATGGCTACACCTTC.

In the case of this clonotype: This CDR3 fails to terminate in the conserved phenylalanine or tryptophan, so it likely reflects a read error. The chain joins TRBV3-1 to TRBJ1-2, with D hard to call. Germline V gene lookup returns CDR1 LGHDT and CDR2 YNNKEL (reference sequence). The V end was cut by 0 bases, the J end by 1 base, with 3 bases between. This CDR3 comprises 13 residues. The DNA of the CDR3 is TGTGCCAGCAGCCAAGACAGTAACTATGGCTACACCTTA. Protein: CASSQDSNYGYTL.

This clonotype has ten or more counts. This rearrangement joins TRBV6-5 to TRBJ2-3, with a possible D match to TRBD2 (6 bases). Trimming took 4 bases from V and 2 from J, leaving 13 bases between them. Germline V gene sequence: CDR1 MNHEY, CDR2 SVGAGI. This CDR3 has 15 amino acids. The CDR3 region is CASSWDSKATDTQYF. CDR3 nucleotides: TGTGCCAGCAGTTGGGACTCCAAAGCCACAGATACGCAGTATTTT.

This clonotype was counted a few times. The chain has TRBV7-6 and TRBJ2-1; 13 bases match TRBD2. The CDR3 consists of 18 residues. Germline V gene data show CDR1 as SGHVS and CDR2 as FNYEAQ. The J segment lost 0 bases and the V segment lost 5 bases, leaving 7 bases of the junction unmatched. The CDR3 protein is CASSPKTSGRPSYNEQFF. As DNA, the CDR3 is TGTGCCAGCAGCCCAAAGACTAGCGGGAGGCCCTCCTACAATGAGCAGTTCTTC.

This clonotype appeared a few times. The chain carries TRBV5-6 and TRBJ1-1; tentative D call: TRBD1 (5 bases). V lost 0 bases and J lost 2, with 20 bases in between. The CDR3 extends over 18 amino acids. Germline values: CDR1 SGHDT, CDR2 YYEEEE. The CDR3 loop is CASSLERNRGLRNTEAFF. CDR3 nucleotides: TGTGCCAGCAGCTTGGAAAGGAATCGGGGACTCAGAAACACTGAAGCTTTCTTT.

This chain joins TRBV5-1 and TRBJ2-5; TRBD2 matches at 7 bases. Germline-derived CDR1 and CDR2 are SGHRS and YFSETQ. V gave up 1 base and J gave up 3 bases; unmatched junction bases: 3. The CDR3 is made up of 14 amino acids. The CDR3 sequence is CASSLILAEETQYF. As DNA, the CDR3 is TGCGCCAGCAGCTTGATCCTAGCGGAAGAGACCCAGTACTTC.

The chain links TRBV29-1 to TRBJ2-7, with 8 bases that match TRBD1. The V gene's germline CDR1 is SQVTM and CDR2 ANQGSEA. Germline trimming cut 6 bases from V and 3 bases from J; bases unmatched to any gene: 13. This CDR3 spans 15 amino acids. The chain's CDR3 is CSVSKKFGQGYEQYF. CDR3 bases: TGCAGCGTCAGTAAAAAATTTGGACAGGGCTACGAGCAGTACTTC.

J is TRBJ2-3 and V is TRBV11-2; perhaps TRBD2 as D (6 bases). In germline, CDR1 is SGHAT, CDR2 FQNNGV. The CDR3 loop spans 15 amino acids. Trimming shortened V by 4 bases and J by 5 bases, and 16 bases separated the two germline ends. Here the CDR3 reads CASSSIPLGGDTQYF. CDR3 bases: TGTGCCAGCAGCTCAATCCCACTGGGGGGAGATACGCAGTATTTT.

This clonotype showed up many times. This chain joins TRBV10-3 and TRBJ2-7; D gene uncertain. CDR1 and CDR2 from the germline V gene are ENHRY and SYGVKD. Deletions cut 3 bases from V and 3 bases from J, with 6 bases between. The CDR3 contains 12 residues. CDR3 region: CAISDDLYEQYF. The CDR3 DNA sequence: TGTGCCATCAGTGACGACCTCTACGAGCAGTACTTC.

In DNA, the CDR3 is TGCAGTGCTAGGGCGACTAGCGGGAGATATTCCGGGGAGCTGTTTTTT. This gives the protein CSARATSGRYSGELFF. The rearrangement joins TRBV20-1 to TRBJ2-2; TRBD2 aligns across 12 bases. The V segment lost 3 bases and the J segment 6 bases; nucleotides outside the gene matches: 8. Germline CDR1 DFQATT, CDR2 SNEGSKA (reference sequence). This CDR3 has 16 amino acids.

This clonotype was found many times. The chain uses TRBV20-1 and TRBJ2-5, with D perhaps TRBD1 or TRBD2 (6 bases each). Trimming removed 1 base at V and 4 bases at J, with 16 bases between. The germline V gene encodes CDR1 DFQATT and CDR2 SNEGSKA (reference sequence). The CDR3 covers 15 residues. CDR3 bases: TGCAGTGCTAGAGTAACGGGGGCCTTCCGAGAGACCCAGTACTTC. Its translation is CSARVTGAFRETQYF.

The table lists this clonotype with a few counts. The genes are TRBV9 and TRBJ2-3; the match to TRBD1 covers 10 bases. Looked up from germline, CDR1 is SGDLS and CDR2 is YYNGEE. The CDR3 extends over 18 amino acids. V lost 0 bases to trimming and J lost 0 bases; unmatched junction nucleotides: 7. For the CDR3, the DNA is TGTGCCAGCAGCGTAGAGGGACAGGGGAGGATGAGCACAGATACGCAGTATTTT. It is translated as CASSVEGQGRMSTDTQYF.